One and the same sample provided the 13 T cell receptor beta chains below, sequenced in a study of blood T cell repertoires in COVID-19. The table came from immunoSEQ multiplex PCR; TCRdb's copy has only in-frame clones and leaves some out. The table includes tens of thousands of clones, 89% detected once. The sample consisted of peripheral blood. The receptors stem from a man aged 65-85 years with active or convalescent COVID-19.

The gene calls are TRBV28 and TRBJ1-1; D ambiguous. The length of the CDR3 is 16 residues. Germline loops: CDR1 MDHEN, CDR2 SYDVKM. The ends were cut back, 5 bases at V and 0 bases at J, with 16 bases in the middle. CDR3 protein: CASSLAGVDLNTEAFF. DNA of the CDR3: TGTGCCAGCAGTCTGGCCGGGGTCGACCTGAACACTGAAGCTTTCTTT. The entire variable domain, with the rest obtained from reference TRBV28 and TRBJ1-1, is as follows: DVKVTQSSRYLVKRTGEKVFLECVQDMDHENMFWYRQDPGLGLRLIYFSYDVKMKEKGDIPEGYSVSREKKERFSLILESASTNQTSMYLCASSLAGVDLNTEAFFGQGTRLTVV.

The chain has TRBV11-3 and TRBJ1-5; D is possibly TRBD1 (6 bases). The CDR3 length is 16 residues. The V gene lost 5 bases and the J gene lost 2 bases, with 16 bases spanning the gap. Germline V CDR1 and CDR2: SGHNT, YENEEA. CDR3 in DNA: TGTGCCAGCAGCCCCCGGCACAGGGTAGGCAATCAGCCCCAGCATTTT. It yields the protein CASSPRHRVGNQPQHF.

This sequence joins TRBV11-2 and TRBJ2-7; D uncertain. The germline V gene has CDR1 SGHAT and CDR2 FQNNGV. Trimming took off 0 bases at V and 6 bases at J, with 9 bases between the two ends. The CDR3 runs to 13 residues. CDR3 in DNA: TGTGCCAGCAGCTTAGATCCGGTCGGCGAGCAGTACTTC. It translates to CASSLDPVGEQYF.

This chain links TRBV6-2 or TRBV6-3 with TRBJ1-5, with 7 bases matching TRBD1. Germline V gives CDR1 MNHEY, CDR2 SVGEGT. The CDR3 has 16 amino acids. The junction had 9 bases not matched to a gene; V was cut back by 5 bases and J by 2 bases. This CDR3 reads CASSKQRTGGNQPQHF. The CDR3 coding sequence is TGTGCCAGCAGTAAACAAAGGACAGGAGGCAATCAGCCCCAGCATTTT.

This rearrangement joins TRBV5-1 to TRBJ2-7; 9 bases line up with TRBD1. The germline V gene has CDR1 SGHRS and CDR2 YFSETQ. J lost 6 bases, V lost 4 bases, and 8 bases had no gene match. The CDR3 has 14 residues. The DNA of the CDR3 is TGCGCCAGCAGCCCGGGACAGGGCCCTCTCGAGCAGTACTTC. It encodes CASSPGQGPLEQYF.

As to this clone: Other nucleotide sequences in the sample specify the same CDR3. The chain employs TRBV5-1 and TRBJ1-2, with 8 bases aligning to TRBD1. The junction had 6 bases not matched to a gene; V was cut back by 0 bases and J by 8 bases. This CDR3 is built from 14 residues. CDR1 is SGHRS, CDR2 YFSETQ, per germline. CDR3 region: CASSLGQGAEGYTF. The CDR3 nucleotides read TGCGCCAGCAGCTTGGGTCAGGGGGCCGAAGGCTACACCTTC.

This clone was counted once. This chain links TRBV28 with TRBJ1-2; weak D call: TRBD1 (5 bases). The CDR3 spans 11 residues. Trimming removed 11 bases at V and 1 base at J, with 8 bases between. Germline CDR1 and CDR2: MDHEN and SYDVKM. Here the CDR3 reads CAAGFNYGYTF. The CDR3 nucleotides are TGTGCCGCAGGGTTTAACTATGGCTACACCTTC.

CDR3 protein: CASSVGMSSGNTIYF. The CDR3 DNA reads as TGTGCCAGCAGCGTAGGCATGAGCTCTGGAAACACCATATATTTT. The chain recombines TRBV9 with TRBJ1-3; D not certain. The V gene lost 0 bases and the J gene lost 0 bases, with 7 bases spanning the gap. Germline assignment: CDR1 SGDLS and CDR2 YYNGEE. The CDR3 covers 15 residues.

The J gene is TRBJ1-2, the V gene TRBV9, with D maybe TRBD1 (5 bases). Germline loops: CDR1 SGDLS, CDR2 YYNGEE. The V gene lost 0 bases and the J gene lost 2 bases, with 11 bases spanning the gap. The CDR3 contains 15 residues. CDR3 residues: CASSVAIGANYGYTF. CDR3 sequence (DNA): TGTGCCAGCAGCGTAGCTATAGGGGCGAACTATGGCTACACCTTC.

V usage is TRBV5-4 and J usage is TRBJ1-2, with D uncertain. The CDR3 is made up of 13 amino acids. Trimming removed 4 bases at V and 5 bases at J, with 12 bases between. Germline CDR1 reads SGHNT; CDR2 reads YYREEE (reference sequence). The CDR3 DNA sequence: TGTGCCAGCAGCCAAGGGCCGGGGTATGGCTACACCTTC. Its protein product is CASSQGPGYGYTF.

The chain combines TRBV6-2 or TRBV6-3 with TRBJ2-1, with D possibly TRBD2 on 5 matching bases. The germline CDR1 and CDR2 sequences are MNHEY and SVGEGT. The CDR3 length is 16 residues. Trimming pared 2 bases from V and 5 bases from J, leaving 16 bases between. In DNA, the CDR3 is TGTGCCAGCAGTTACCGGGGTGGCCAGAGACACAATGAGCAGTTCTTC. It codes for CASSYRGGQRHNEQFF.

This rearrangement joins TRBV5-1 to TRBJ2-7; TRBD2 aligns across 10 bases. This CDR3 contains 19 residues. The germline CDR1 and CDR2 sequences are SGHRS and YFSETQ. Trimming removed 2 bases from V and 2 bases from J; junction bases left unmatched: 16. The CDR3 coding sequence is TGCGCCAGCAGCTTAGGGAACTCGGGAGGGCTAGCGGGAGCCTACGAGCAGTACTTC. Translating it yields CASSLGNSGGLAGAYEQYF.

The CDR3 protein is CASSYSPGQGAFGYTF. CDR3 in DNA: TGTGCCAGCAGTTACTCTCCGGGACAGGGGGCTTTTGGCTACACCTTC. The rearrangement uses TRBV6-5 and TRBJ1-2; 12 bases agree with TRBD1. The germline gives CDR1 MNHEY, CDR2 SVGAGI. Losses at the gene ends were 0 bases for V and 7 bases for J; bases not matched to a gene: 6. The CDR3 is made up of 16 amino acids.